This T cell receptor beta chain was recovered during a study of blood T cell repertoires in COVID-19. At the level of the study: COVID-19 samples from acute and convalescent phases originated in the United States, Italy and Spain. T cells, B-cell-depleted T cells, or PBMCs supplied cDNA or gDNA.

Germline V gene data show CDR1 as SGHTA and CDR2 as FQGTGA. The CDR3 sequence is 13 residues long. Trimming removed 0 bases from V and 3 bases from J, with 5 bases in between. In the original analysis: Reference gene primers were amplified, and this amplification served to estimate nucleated cell counts. Produced via immunoSEQ multiplex PCR; TCRdb's table is partial and in-frame only. The DNA was the basis for D and trimming; V, J and clone size are from that table. The data show about 200,000 clones, with 75% to 85% seen just once and 9.7% held by the top ten. Concerning this clone itself: The same CDR3 can be traced to other DNA sequences in this sample.

The sample taken for sequencing was peripheral blood. The rearrangement links TRBV7-3 to TRBJ1-1, with D unresolved. This receptor was taken from a man over 45 with active or convalescent COVID-19. The CDR3 region is CASSLTGDTEAFF. The DNA for the CDR3 is TGTGCCAGCAGCTTAACAGGAGACACTGAAGCTTTCTTT.